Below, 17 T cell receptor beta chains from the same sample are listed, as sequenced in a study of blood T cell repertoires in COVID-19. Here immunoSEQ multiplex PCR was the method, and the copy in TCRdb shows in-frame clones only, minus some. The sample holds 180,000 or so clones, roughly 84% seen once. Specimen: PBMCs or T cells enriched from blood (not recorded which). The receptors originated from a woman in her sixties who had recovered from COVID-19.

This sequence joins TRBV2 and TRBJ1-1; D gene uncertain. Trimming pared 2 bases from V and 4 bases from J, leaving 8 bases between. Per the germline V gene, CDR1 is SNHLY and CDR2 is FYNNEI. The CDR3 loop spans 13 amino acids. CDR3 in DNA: TGTGCCAGCAGTGAAAGCATGAGCACTGAAGCTTTCTTT. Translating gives CASSESMSTEAFF.

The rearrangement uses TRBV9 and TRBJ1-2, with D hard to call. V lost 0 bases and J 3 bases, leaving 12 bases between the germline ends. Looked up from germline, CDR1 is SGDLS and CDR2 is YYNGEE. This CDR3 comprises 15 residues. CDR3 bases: TGTGCCAGCAGCGTAGGAGCGCAGCCCGACTATGGCTACACCTTC. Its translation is CASSVGAQPDYGYTF.

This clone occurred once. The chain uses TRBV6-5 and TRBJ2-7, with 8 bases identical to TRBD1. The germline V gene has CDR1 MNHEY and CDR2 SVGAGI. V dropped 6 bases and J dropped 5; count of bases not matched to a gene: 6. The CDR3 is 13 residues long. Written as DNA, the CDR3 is TGTGCCAGCAGGGGACAGGTATATGACGAGCAGTACTTC. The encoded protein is CASRGQVYDEQYF.

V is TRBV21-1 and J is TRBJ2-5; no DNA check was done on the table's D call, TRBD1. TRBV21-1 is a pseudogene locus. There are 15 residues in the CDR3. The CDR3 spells CASSPGTALQETQYF. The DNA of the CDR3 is TGTGCCAGCAGCCCTGGGACAGCTTTACAAGAGACCCAGTACTTC.

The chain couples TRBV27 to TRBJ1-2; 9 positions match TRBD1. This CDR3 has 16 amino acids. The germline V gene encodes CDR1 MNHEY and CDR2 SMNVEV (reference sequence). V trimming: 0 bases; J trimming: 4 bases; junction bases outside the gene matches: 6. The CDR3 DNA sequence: TGTGCCAGCAGTTTATCTCTTACAGGGGGCCGCTATGGCTACACCTTC. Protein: CASSLSLTGGRYGYTF.

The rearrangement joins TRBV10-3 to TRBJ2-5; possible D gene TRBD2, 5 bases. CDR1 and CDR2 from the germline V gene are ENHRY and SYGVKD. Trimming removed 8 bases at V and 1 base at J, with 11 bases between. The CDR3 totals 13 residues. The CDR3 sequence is CAIRGGSQETQYF. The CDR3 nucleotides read TGTGCCATCCGCGGCGGGTCCCAAGAGACCCAGTACTTC.

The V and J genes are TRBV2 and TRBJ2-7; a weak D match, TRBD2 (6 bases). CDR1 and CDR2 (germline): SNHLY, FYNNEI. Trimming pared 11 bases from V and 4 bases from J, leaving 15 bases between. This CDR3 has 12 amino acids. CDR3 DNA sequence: TGTGCCTCAACTTACGCGGGGTACGAGCAGTACTTC. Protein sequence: CASTYAGYEQYF.

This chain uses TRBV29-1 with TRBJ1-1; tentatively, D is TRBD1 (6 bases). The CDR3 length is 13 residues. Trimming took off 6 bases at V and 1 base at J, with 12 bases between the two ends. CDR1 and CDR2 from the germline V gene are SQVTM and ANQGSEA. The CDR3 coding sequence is TGCAGCGTAGGAAGGACAGAGAACACTGAAGCTTTCTTT. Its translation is CSVGRTENTEAFF.

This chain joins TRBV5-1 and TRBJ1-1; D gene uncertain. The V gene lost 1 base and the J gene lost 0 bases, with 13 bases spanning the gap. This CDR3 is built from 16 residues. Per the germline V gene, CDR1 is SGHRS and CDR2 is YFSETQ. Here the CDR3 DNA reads TGCGCCAGCAGCTTGAGATCTGGCCCCATGAACACTGAAGCTTTCTTT. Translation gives CASSLRSGPMNTEAFF.

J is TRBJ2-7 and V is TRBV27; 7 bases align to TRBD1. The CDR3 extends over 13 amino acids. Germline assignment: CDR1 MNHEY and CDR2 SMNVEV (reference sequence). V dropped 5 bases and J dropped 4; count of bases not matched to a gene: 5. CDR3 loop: CASSARTGYEQYF. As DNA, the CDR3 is TGTGCCAGCAGTGCAAGGACAGGTTACGAGCAGTACTTC.

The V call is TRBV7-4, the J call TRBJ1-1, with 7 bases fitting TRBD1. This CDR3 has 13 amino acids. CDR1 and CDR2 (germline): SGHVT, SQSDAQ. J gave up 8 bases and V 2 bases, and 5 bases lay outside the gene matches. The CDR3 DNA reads TGTGCCAGCAGCTTACCCCCGACAGGGGAAGCTTTCTTT. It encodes CASSLPPTGEAFF.

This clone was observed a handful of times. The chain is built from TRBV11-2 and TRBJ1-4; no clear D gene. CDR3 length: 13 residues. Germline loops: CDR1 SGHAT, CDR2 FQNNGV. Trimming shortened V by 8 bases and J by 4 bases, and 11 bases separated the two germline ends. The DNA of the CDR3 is TGTGCCAGCTCTCGGGAGGGTAATGAAAAACTGTTTTTT. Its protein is CASSREGNEKLFF.

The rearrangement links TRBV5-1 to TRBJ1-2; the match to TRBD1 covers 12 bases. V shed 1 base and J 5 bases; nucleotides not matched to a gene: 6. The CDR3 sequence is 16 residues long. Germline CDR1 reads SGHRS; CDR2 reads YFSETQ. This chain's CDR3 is CASSLQPGQGAYGYTF. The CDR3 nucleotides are TGCGCCAGCAGCTTGCAGCCGGGACAGGGGGCTTATGGCTACACCTTC.

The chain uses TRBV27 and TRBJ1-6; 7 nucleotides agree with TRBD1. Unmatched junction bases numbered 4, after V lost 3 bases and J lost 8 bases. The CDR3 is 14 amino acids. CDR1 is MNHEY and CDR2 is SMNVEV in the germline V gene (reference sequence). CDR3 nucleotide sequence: TGTGCCAGCAGTTTCGGACAGGTTCATTCACCCCTCCACTTT. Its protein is CASSFGQVHSPLHF.

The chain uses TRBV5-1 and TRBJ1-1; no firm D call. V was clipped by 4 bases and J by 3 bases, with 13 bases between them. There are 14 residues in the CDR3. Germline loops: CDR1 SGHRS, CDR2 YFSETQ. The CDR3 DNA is TGCGCCAGCAGCCCCGCGGGCTGGGACACTGAAGCTTTCTTT. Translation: CASSPAGWDTEAFF.

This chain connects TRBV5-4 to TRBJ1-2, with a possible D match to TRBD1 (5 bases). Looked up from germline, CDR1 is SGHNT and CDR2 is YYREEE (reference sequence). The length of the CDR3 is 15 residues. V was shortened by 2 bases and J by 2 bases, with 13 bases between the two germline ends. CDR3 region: CASSLDSYQNYGYTF. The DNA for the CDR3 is TGTGCCAGCAGCTTAGACAGCTATCAAAACTATGGCTACACCTTC.

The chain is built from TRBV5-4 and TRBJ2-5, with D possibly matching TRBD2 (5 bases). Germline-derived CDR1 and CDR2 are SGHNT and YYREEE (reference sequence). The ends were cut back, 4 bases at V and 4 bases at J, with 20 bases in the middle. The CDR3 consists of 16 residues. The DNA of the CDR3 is TGTGCCAGCAGCGTGGGCGGGCGATCCGCGAGAGAGACCCAGTACTTC. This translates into CASSVGGRSARETQYF.